This section outlines one T cell receptor (beta chain) sequence together with its context. The target antigen is unknown. Other nucleotide sequences in the sample specify the same CDR3. This specimen comes from a study of OX40 agonist ivuxolimab in advanced cancers. Study background: A mean age of 60 years, range roughly 23 to 85, was recorded, and 70% to 85% were male. Study results and caveats: Antigen specificity of clonally expanded peripheral T cells was not established.

Per the germline V gene, CDR1 is SGHVS and CDR2 is FNYEAQ. The V segment lost 1 base and the J segment 4 bases; nucleotides outside the gene matches: 1. The length of the CDR3 is 14 residues. Profiling relied on immunoSEQ multiplex PCR, and the TCRdb table lists in-frame clones only, not all of them. The sample lists tens of thousands of clones, about 80% seen once, with 3.5% to 5% in the top ten. V gene TRBV7-6 combines with J gene TRBJ2-5, with 9 nucleotides matching TRBD2. This specimen was CD4+ or CD8+ T cells sorted from blood, taken in a trial of the OX40 agonist ivuxolimab. This receptor was taken from an adult with an advanced solid tumor such as melanoma, head and neck, liver or kidney cancer. The CDR3 nucleotides read TGTGCCAGCAGCTTAGTTAGCGGGGGAGAGACCCAGTACTTC. Translation: CASSLVSGGETQYF.